This is a list of T cell receptor beta chains from one sample in a study of T cell repertoires in cytomegalovirus infection. The antigens of these receptors remain unknown. Via MiXCR, TCRdb re-called the reads, giving one row per CDR3 protein. Here the sample spans 650,000 to 900,000 distinct CDR3 sequences, 30% to 35% being singletons. The sequenced sample was cultured CD8+ T cells from PBMCs, obtained from culture after CMV antigen stimulation. These receptors originate from a human donor in good health (CMV status not recorded). Some clones in this sample may be carry-over from other donors' samples. Each CDR3 is given with its conserved first and last residue. D genes are given only for firm matches. Size values are once, few and many counts, or a class for expanded clones, and some rows have none.

d_call j_call v_call clone_size cdr3_aa cdr3_nt
NA TRBJ1-5 TRBV5-6 few CASSLGGGNSNQPQHF TGTGCCAGCAGCTTGGGTGGGGGAAATAGCAATCAGCCCCAGCATTTT
NA TRBJ2-3 TRBV5-1 few CASRDRTGRTDTQYF TGCGCCAGCAGAGACCGGACTGGACGCACAGATACGCAGTATTTT
NA TRBJ1-2 TRBV4-3 NA CASSQETQAGGYGYTF TGCGCCAGCAGCCAAGAGACACAGGCCGGGGGTTATGGCTACACCTTC
TRBD2 TRBJ2-2 TRBV4-3 few CASSQGTSGGGTGELFF TGCGCCAGCAGCCAAGGGACTAGCGGGGGCGGCACCGGGGAGCTGTTTTTT
TRBD1 TRBJ2-2 TRBV7-6 NA CASSLRGTGYTGELFF TGTGCCAGCAGCTTGCGTGGGACAGGTTACACCGGGGAGCTGTTTTTT
NA TRBJ2-2 TRBV7-9 NA CASSTRGPTGELFF TGTGCCAGCAGCACGCGAGGGCCCACCGGGGAGCTGTTTTTT
NA TRBJ2-5 TRBV27 NA CASSLSQRETQYF TGTGCCAGCAGTTTATCCCAGCGGGAGACCCAGTACTTC
NA TRBJ1-1 TRBV6-1 NA CASSAPRGEAFF TGTGCCAGCAGTGCACCCAGGGGTGAAGCTTTCTTT
NA TRBJ2-5 TRBV7-8 NA CASSLDYVETQYF TGTGCCAGCAGCTTAGACTACGTCGAGACCCAGTACTTC
NA TRBJ1-6 TRBV7-6 once CASSSSTGFYSPLHF TGTGCCAGCAGCTCGAGTACAGGGTTCTACTCACCCCTCCACTTT
TRBD2 TRBJ2-1 TRBV25-1 few CASRAGVVGSYNEQFF TGTGCCAGCAGAGCGGGGGTAGTTGGGTCCTACAATGAGCAGTTCTTC
NA TRBJ1-1 TRBV19 few CASSNSEGNTEAFF TGTGCCAGTAGTAATTCAGAGGGGAACACTGAAGCTTTCTTT
NA TRBJ1-5 TRBV6-2/TRBV6-3 few CASSYMGGSNQPQHF TGTGCCAGCAGTTACATGGGGGGGAGCAATCAGCCCCAGCATTTT
NA TRBJ2-1 TRBV7-2 many CASSLDVGGNEQFF TGTGCCAGCAGCTTAGATGTAGGGGGCAATGAGCAGTTCTTC
NA TRBJ2-7 TRBV2 NA CASSAGVGYEQYF TGTGCCAGCAGCGCCGGAGTTGGTTACGAGCAGTACTTC
TRBD2 TRBJ2-2 TRBV6-2/TRBV6-3 few CASILAGNTGELFF TGTGCCAGCATTCTAGCGGGGAACACCGGGGAGCTGTTTTTT
NA TRBJ1-1 TRBV6-5 few CASLRGGTEAFF TGTGCCAGCCTTAGAGGGGGCACTGAAGCTTTCTTT
TRBD1 TRBJ1-4 TRBV6-2/TRBV6-3 few CASSYGLESHGDRGTVWSEKLFF TGTGCCAGCAGTTACGGCTTGGAGTCCCACGGGGACAGGGGGACGGTGTGGAGTGAAAAACTGTTTTTT